The sequence of this T cell receptor (beta chain) was determined in a study of blood T cells in healthy people across ages. Study-wide results and limits: Diversity figures derived from one million T cells were judged to underestimate the true value.

Using a J-beta primer mix together with a sample-barcoded 5' primer, a second PCR was run for roughly 7 to 11 cycles. From the 5' RACE reads, TCRdb called clonotypes with MiXCR, one entry per CDR3 protein. The data hold hundreds of thousands of distinct CDR3 sequences, with approximately 30% observed a single time. This clonotype appeared a single time. Its antigen is not identified. Germline V lookup: CDR1 DFQATT, CDR2 SNEGSKA (reference sequence). This CDR3 comprises 16 residues. Trimming took 2 bases from V and 1 from J, leaving 17 bases between them. The receptor comes from a woman older than 75 in good health. Sample: blood. The V call is TRBV20-1, the J call TRBJ1-2; TRBD1 might be the D (6 bases). Here the CDR3 reads CSARSWGAQGNYGYTF. The CDR3 nucleotides are TGCAGTGCTAGAAGTTGGGGGGCACAAGGTAACTATGGCTACACCTTC.